The present T cell receptor beta chain was sequenced within a study of PD-L1 blockade in urothelial cancer. Whole-study context: Patients previously received 0 to 3 chemotherapy regimens. Blood was analyzed 3 weeks (second dose) and 6 weeks after treatment start.

Findings and caveats of the study: For durable-benefit patients, tumor-associated blood clones expanded more at 3 weeks.

Only in-frame clones appear in the TCRdb table, and some are missing; sequencing was by immunoSEQ multiplex PCR. The sample includes 87,000 or so clones, roughly 84% of them seen just once. This clone was seen only once. The antigen remains undetermined. This same CDR3 is encoded by further DNA sequences in the sample. The time point here: pretreatment peripheral blood. CDR1 and CDR2 from the germline V gene are KGHSH and LQKENI. J gave up 0 bases and V 2 bases, and 3 bases lay outside the gene matches. The length of the CDR3 is 16 residues. The chain couples TRBV18 to TRBJ2-3; the match to TRBD2 covers 9 bases. The sequence was obtained from a man aged 60 to 69 with urothelial cancer. The specimen was PBMCs, collected around atezolizumab (anti-PD-L1) treatment. This CDR3 is CASSPSLAGSTDTQYF. CDR3 in DNA: TGTGCCAGCTCACCATCCCTAGCGGGGAGCACAGATACGCAGTATTTT.